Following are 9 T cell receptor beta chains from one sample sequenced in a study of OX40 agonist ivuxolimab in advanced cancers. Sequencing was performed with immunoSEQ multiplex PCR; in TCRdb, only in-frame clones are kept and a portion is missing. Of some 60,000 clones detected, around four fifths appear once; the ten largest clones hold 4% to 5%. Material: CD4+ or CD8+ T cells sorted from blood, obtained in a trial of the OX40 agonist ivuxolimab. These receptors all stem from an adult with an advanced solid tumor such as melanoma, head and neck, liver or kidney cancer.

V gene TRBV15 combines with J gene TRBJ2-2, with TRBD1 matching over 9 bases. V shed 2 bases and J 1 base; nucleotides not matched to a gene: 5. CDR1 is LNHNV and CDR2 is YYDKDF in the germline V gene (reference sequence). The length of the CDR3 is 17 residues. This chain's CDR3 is CATSRPRQGGNTGELFF. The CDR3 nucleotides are TGTGCCACCAGCAGACCGCGACAGGGGGGGAACACCGGGGAGCTGTTTTTT. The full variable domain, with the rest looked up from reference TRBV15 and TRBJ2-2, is DAMVIQNPRYQVTQFGKPVTLSCSQTLNHNVMYWYQQKSSQAPKLLFHYYDKDFNNEADTPDNFQSRRPNTSFCFLDIRSPGLGDTAMYLCATSRPRQGGNTGELFFGEGSRLTVL.

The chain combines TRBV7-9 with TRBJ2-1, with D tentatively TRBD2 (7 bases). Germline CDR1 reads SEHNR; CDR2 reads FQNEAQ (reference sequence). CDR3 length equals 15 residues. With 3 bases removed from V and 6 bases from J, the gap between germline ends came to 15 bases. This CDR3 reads CASSFNEGGRNEQFF. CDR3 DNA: TGTGCCAGCAGCTTTAATGAGGGGGGGCGCAATGAGCAGTTCTTC.

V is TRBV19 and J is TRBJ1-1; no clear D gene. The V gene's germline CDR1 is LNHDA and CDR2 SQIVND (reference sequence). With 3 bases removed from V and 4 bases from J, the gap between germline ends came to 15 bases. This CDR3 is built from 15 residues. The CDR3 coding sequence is TGTGCCAGTAGTATCGGGCCTGGCAGAGTCACTGAAGCTTTCTTT. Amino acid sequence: CASSIGPGRVTEAFF.

CDR3 nucleotide sequence: TGTGCCAGCAGTGAAGAGTGGAACTATGGCTACACCTTC. It encodes CASSEEWNYGYTF. This rearrangement joins TRBV6-1 to TRBJ1-2, with unresolved D. The germline gives CDR1 MNHNS, CDR2 SASEGT. Trimming removed 1 base from V and 2 bases from J, with 5 bases in between. This CDR3 has 13 residues.

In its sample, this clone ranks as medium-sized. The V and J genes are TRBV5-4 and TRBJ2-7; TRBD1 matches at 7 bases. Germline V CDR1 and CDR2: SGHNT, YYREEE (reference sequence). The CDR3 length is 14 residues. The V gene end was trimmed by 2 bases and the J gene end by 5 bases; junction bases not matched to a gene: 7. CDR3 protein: CASSLDRASHEQYF. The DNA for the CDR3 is TGTGCCAGCAGCTTAGACAGGGCGTCACACGAGCAGTACTTC. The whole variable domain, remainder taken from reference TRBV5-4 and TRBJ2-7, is ETGVTQSPTHLIKTRGQQVTLRCSSQSGHNTVSWYQQALGQGPQFIFQYYREEENGRGNFPPRFSGLQFPNYSSELNVNALELDDSALYLCASSLDRASHEQYFGPGTRLTVT.

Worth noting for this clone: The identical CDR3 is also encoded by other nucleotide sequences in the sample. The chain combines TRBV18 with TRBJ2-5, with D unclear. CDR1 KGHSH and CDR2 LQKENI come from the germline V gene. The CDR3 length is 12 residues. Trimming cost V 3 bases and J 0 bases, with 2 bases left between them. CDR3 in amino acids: CASSPYQETQYF. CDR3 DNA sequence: TGTGCCAGCTCACCGTACCAAGAGACCCAGTACTTC.

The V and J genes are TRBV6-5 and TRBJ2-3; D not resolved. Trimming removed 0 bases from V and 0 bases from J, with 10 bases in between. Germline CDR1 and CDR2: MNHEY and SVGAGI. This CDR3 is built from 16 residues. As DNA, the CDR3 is TGTGCCAGCAGTTACTCGATAGGGCCTAGCACAGATACGCAGTATTTT. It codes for CASSYSIGPSTDTQYF.

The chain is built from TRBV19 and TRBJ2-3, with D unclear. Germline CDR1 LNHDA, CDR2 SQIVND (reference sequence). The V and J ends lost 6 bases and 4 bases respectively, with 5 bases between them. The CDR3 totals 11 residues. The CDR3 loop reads CASRNSDTQYF. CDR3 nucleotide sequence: TGTGCCAGTAGGAATTCAGATACGCAGTATTTT.

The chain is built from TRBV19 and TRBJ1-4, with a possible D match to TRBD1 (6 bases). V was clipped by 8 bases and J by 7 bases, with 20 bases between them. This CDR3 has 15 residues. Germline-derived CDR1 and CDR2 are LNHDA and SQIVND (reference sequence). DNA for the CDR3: TGTGCCAGTCAGGGGCTCGAAAGTTCGGGTGAAAAACTGTTTTTT. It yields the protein CASQGLESSGEKLFF.